This is a list of T cell receptor beta chains from one sample in a study of blood T cell repertoires in COVID-19. Profiling relied on immunoSEQ multiplex PCR, and the TCRdb table lists in-frame clones only, not all of them. The repertoire has under 200,000 clones, 85% to 90% of them found once; the top ten carry 6.6%. The specimen sequenced was PBMCs or T cells enriched from blood (not recorded which). These receptors were obtained from a woman between 50 and 59 years old who had recovered from COVID-19. CDR3s include the opening cysteine and the closing phenylalanine or tryptophan. A D gene is named only where the DNA matches it firmly. The size of a clone is reported for some rows only, either as once, few or many, or as a class for expanded clones.

TRBJ2-5 | TRBD2 | TRBV29-1 | - | TGCAGCGCAGCGGGGGGGCCGGAGACCCAGTACTTC | CSAAGGPETQYF
TRBJ2-2 | - | TRBV6-2/TRBV6-3 | - | TGTGCCAGCAGTTACCCGCAGGGCCGAGGCACCGGGGAGCTGTTTTTT | CASSYPQGRGTGELFF
TRBJ1-2 | - | TRBV6-5 | - | TGTGCCAGCACCTACTCTAACTATGGCTACACCTTC | CASTYSNYGYTF
TRBJ2-2 | TRBD1 | TRBV5-1 | - | TGCGCCAGCAGGGCCGACAGGGAGGAGCTGTTTTTT | CASRADREELFF
TRBJ1-2 | - | TRBV29-1 | - | TGCAGCGTTGAAGACAGGGTGAACTATGGCTACACCTTC | CSVEDRVNYGYTF
TRBJ1-2 | - | TRBV15 | - | TGTGCCACCAGCAAGGACAGCTATGGCTACACCTTC | CATSKDSYGYTF
TRBJ1-6 | - | TRBV6-6 | - | TGTGCCAGCAGTCTCGACAGCGTAGGTTCACCCCTCCACTTT | CASSLDSVGSPLHF
TRBJ1-4 | TRBD1 | TRBV10-3 | - | TGTGCCATCAGTACACAGGGGCCGAGTAGCGAAAAACTGTTTTTT | CAISTQGPSSEKLFF
TRBJ1-1 | - | TRBV18 | - | TGTGCCAGCTCACCGTTGGGGGCGGAGAACACTGAAGCTTTCTTT | CASSPLGAENTEAFF
TRBJ1-1 | - | TRBV11-3 | - | TGTGCCAGCAGCCTCGACAGCACTGAAGCTTTCTTT | CASSLDSTEAFF
TRBJ2-7 | TRBD1 | TRBV2 | - | TGTGCCAGCAGTTTGGGACAGGGGACCCACGAGCAGTACTTC | CASSLGQGTHEQYF
TRBJ2-7 | - | TRBV9 | - | TGTGCCAGCAGCGTATCCGGACTAAGCGAACCCTACGAGCAGTACTTC | CASSVSGLSEPYEQYF
TRBJ2-7 | TRBD1 | TRBV11-3 | - | TGTGCCAGCAGCCCGACAGGGGGAGGTGGCTACGAGCAGTACTTC | CASSPTGGGGYEQYF
TRBJ2-5 | TRBD2 | TRBV6-2/TRBV6-3 | - | TGTGCCAGCAGTCCCCCCCGTGGACTAGCGGGCTTACAAGAGACCCAGTACTTC | CASSPPRGLAGLQETQYF
TRBJ2-7 | - | TRBV12-5 | - | TGTGCTAGTGGTTCGTCCGCCGGGGGACGGCAGTACTTC | CASGSSAGGRQYF
TRBJ1-2 | TRBD1 | TRBV6-5 | - | TGTGCCAGCAACCAGATGACAGGGGGCTATGGCTACACCTTC | CASNQMTGGYGYTF
TRBJ2-2 | TRBD2 | TRBV27 | - | TGTGCCAGCAGTTCCTGGACTAGAGGGACCGGGGAGCTGTTTTTT | CASSSWTRGTGELFF
TRBJ1-5 | - | TRBV6-1 | - | TGTGCCAGCAGTGAAGGTAGCGGGGGAAATCAGCCCCAGCATTTT | CASSEGSGGNQPQHF
TRBJ1-6 | TRBD1 | TRBV14 | - | TGTGCCAGCAGCCCGAAGACAGGGCCGAGCTCCTATAATTCACCCCTCCACTTT | CASSPKTGPSSYNSPLHF
TRBJ2-7 | - | TRBV6-2/TRBV6-3 | - | TGTGCCAGCAGTCTCGGGGTCAAATACGAGCAGTACTTC | CASSLGVKYEQYF
TRBJ2-7 | TRBD2 | TRBV25-1 | few | TGTGCCAGCAGTGCTGGGGGGGTTGCCTACGAGCAGTACTTC | CASSAGGVAYEQYF
TRBJ2-5 | - | TRBV19 | - | TGTGCCAGTAACCAGGGGCTCGGTGGCCAAGAGACCCAGTACTTC | CASNQGLGGQETQYF
TRBJ2-5 | - | TRBV15 | - | TGTGCCACCAGCAGAGACAGGAATCAAGGGACCCAGTACTTC | CATSRDRNQGTQYF
TRBJ1-2 | - | TRBV7-8 | once | TGTGCCAGCAGCCTTACAGGGTATGGCTACACCTTC | CASSLTGYGYTF
TRBJ1-2 | TRBD1 | TRBV11-2 | - | TGTGCCAGCAGCACCAGGACAGGAGGCTATGGCTACACCTTC | CASSTRTGGYGYTF
TRBJ1-2 | - | TRBV6-5 | - | TGTGCCAGCAGATCCGGGACAAATGGCTACACCTTC | CASRSGTNGYTF
TRBJ1-1 | TRBD1 | TRBV9 | - | TGTGCCAGCAGCGCAAATGACAGGGGAAAGACTGAAGCTTTCTTT | CASSANDRGKTEAFF
TRBJ1-5 | - | TRBV7-2 | once | TGTGCCAGCAGCTTAGCCGTCAATCAGCCCCAGCATTTT | CASSLAVNQPQHF
TRBJ1-1 | - | TRBV7-2 | - | TGTGCCAGCAGTCACTATTCCCAGGGGCCGCTTGGAGTTTTCTTT | CASSHYSQGPLGVFF
TRBJ1-4 | TRBD1 | TRBV19 | - | TGTGCCAGTAGGAAACAGGGGGCGACTAATGAAAAACTGTTTTTT | CASRKQGATNEKLFF
TRBJ1-2 | - | TRBV7-9 | - | TGTGCCAGCAGCTTAGGAGGGAACCCTGGCTACACCTTC | CASSLGGNPGYTF
TRBJ1-6 | TRBD1 | TRBV7-2 | - | TGTGCCAGCAGCTTAGACAGGGGGGCCGGTTCACCCCTCCACTTT | CASSLDRGAGSPLHF
TRBJ1-2 | TRBD1 | TRBV11-3 | few | TGTGCCAGCAGCTTAGAGGGACAGGGGGCCTCTGGCTACACCTTC | CASSLEGQGASGYTF
TRBJ2-5 | - | TRBV9 | - | TGTGCCAGCAGCGTTGACCCCCGGGGCCAAGAGACCCAGTACTTC | CASSVDPRGQETQYF
TRBJ2-7 | - | TRBV5-1 | - | TGCGCCAGCAGCTTGGAGGCGGCCTACGAGCAGTACTTC | CASSLEAAYEQYF
TRBJ2-2 | TRBD2 | TRBV7-2 | - | TGTGCCAGCAGCTTAGAACCGACGGCGGGGGTCGCGAACACCGGGGAGCTGTTTTTT | CASSLEPTAGVANTGELFF